These 20 T cell receptor beta chains came from one sample sequenced in a study of T-cell memory formation after mild COVID-19. TCRdb re-analysed the 5' RACE reads in MiXCR, keeping a single row per CDR3 protein. The table records over 250,000 distinct CDR3 sequences, approximately 16% of them present only once. Sequenced sample: PBMCs or a T cell subset sorted from them (not recorded which). The receptors were sampled from a man aged 18 to 30 who had mild COVID-19 (a few samples of this study predate the infection). Cell type and time point are not known.

This chain links TRBV3-1 with TRBJ1-1; TRBD1 might be the D (6 bases). With 8 bases removed from V and 5 bases from J, the gap between germline ends came to 18 bases. The CDR3 loop spans 14 amino acids. Germline CDR1 reads LGHDT; CDR2 reads YNNKEL (reference sequence). In nucleotides, the CDR3 is TGTGCCAGCCGGTCAGGGGAGGGGATGACTGAAGCTTTCTTT. Amino acid sequence: CASRSGEGMTEAFF.

This clonotype was seen a handful of times. The chain couples TRBV5-1 to TRBJ1-5, with TRBD1 identical over 9 bases. Losses at the gene ends were 4 bases for V and 10 bases for J; bases not matched to a gene: 6. CDR3 length: 13 amino acids. The germline V gene encodes CDR1 SGHRS and CDR2 YFSETQ. As DNA, the CDR3 is TGCGCCAGCAGCAGGACAGGGGTGGAACCCCAGCATTTT. Its translation is CASSRTGVEPQHF.

This chain connects TRBV29-1 to TRBJ1-5, with no clear D. The CDR3 totals 12 residues. The germline CDR1 and CDR2 sequences are SQVTM and ANQGSEA. With 7 bases removed from V and 4 bases from J, the gap between germline ends came to 11 bases. The CDR3 sequence: CSARYGNQPQHF. As DNA, the CDR3 is TGCAGCGCTAGGTATGGAAATCAGCCCCAGCATTTT.

The chain joins TRBV7-2 to TRBJ1-6; tentative D call: TRBD1 (5 bases). Germline lookup yields CDR1 SGHTA and CDR2 FQGNSA. V was pared by 3 bases and J by 4 bases, with 19 bases between. The CDR3 totals 18 residues. The CDR3 is CASSFVRAGDLYNSPLHF. The CDR3 DNA follows: TGTGCCAGCAGCTTCGTAAGGGCGGGGGATTTATATAATTCACCCCTCCACTTT.

The chain links TRBV29-1 to TRBJ2-7; a possible D gene is TRBD2 (7 bases). Germline CDR1 is SQVTM and CDR2 is ANQGSEA. The CDR3 runs to 13 residues. V gave up 5 bases and J gave up 1 base, with 12 bases separating them. CDR3 protein: CSVTGGLSYEQYF. CDR3 DNA: TGCAGCGTTACGGGGGGCTTGTCCTACGAGCAGTACTTC.

The chain carries TRBV4-1 and TRBJ2-1; TRBD1 aligns across 10 bases. CDR1 and CDR2 from the germline V gene are MGHRA and YSYEKL. CDR3 length: 15 amino acids. V lost 3 bases and J lost 8; bases outside the gene matches: 7. CDR3 nucleotide sequence: TGCGCCAGCAGCCACCGGGACAGGGGTCGCGATGAGCAGTTCTTC. Protein: CASSHRDRGRDEQFF.

This clonotype came up many times. The J gene is TRBJ2-1, the V gene TRBV20-1; 9 bases match TRBD2. Germline CDR1 is DFQATT and CDR2 is SNEGSKA (reference sequence). The CDR3 totals 15 residues. Unmatched junction bases numbered 11, after V lost 6 bases and J lost 5 bases. The CDR3 DNA sequence: TGCAGTGCGCCAGTAGCGGGGGATCGTGACAATGAGCAGTTCTTC. It codes for CSAPVAGDRDNEQFF.

The gene calls are TRBV7-9 and TRBJ2-7, with 10 bases lining up with TRBD1. CDR1 and CDR2 (germline): SEHNR, FQNEAQ (reference sequence). V lost 0 bases and J lost 5; bases outside the gene matches: 4. CDR3 size: 15 residues. CDR3 sequence (DNA): TGTGCCAGCAGCTTAGCTGGAGGACAGGGGGACGAGCAGTACTTC. Translating it yields CASSLAGGQGDEQYF.

The chain uses TRBV10-1 and TRBJ2-1; 12 positions match TRBD2. The CDR3 covers 14 residues. Per germline, CDR1 WNHNN and CDR2 SYGVQD (reference sequence). The J segment lost 6 bases and the V segment lost 5 bases, leaving 2 bases of the junction unmatched. This chain's CDR3 is CASSKTSGGNEQFF. In DNA, the CDR3 is TGCGCCAGCAGTAAGACTAGCGGGGGCAATGAGCAGTTCTTC.

This clonotype was detected ten times or more. The chain employs TRBV10-3 and TRBJ1-2, with 9 bases aligning to TRBD1. The CDR3 has 14 amino acids. The V gene's germline CDR1 is ENHRY and CDR2 SYGVKD. V gave up 10 bases and J gave up 8 bases; unmatched junction bases: 14. The CDR3: CATGTGTGYQGYTF. CDR3 nucleotides: TGTGCCACCGGGACCGGGACAGGGTATCAAGGCTACACCTTC.

Concerning this clonotype itself: A much larger clone differs from this one at a single base, so this may be a read error. This chain connects TRBV7-3 to TRBJ2-3, with 12 bases fitting TRBD2. This CDR3 has 15 amino acids. Germline V CDR1 and CDR2: SGHTA, FQGTGA. With V trimmed by 5 bases and J by 6 bases, 6 bases remained unmatched. The CDR3: CASSPSGGAHDTQYF. CDR3 coding DNA: TGTGCCAGCAGCCCTAGCGGGGGGGCACACGATACGCAGTATTTT.

The sample holds many counts of this clonotype. The chain joins TRBV5-1 to TRBJ2-3, with D perhaps TRBD1 or TRBD2 (5 bases each). Germline-derived CDR1 and CDR2 are SGHRS and YFSETQ. V was shortened by 4 bases and J by 5 bases, with 8 bases between the two germline ends. The CDR3 length is 12 residues. CDR3: CASSPGRDTQYF. The CDR3 region has the DNA TGCGCCAGCAGCCCAGGGAGAGATACGCAGTATTTT.

This clonotype has just a few counts. This chain links TRBV3-1 with TRBJ1-1; no reliable D call. Trimming left V 0 bases short and J 0 bases short, with 5 bases between. CDR1 and CDR2 (germline): LGHDT, YNNKEL (reference sequence). This CDR3 is 14 amino acids long. Written as DNA, the CDR3 is TGTGCCAGCAGCCAAGATGGAGTGAACACTGAAGCTTTCTTT. This gives the protein CASSQDGVNTEAFF.

The gene calls are TRBV6-5 and TRBJ2-5; the match to TRBD2 covers 10 bases. Per the germline V gene, CDR1 is MNHEY and CDR2 is SVGAGI. CDR3 size: 14 residues. V shed 7 bases and J 4 bases; nucleotides not matched to a gene: 6. The CDR3 is CASMRAGGSETQYF. CDR3 in DNA: TGTGCCAGCATGCGAGCGGGGGGGTCAGAGACCCAGTACTTC.

The chain joins TRBV11-2 to TRBJ2-5; D is possibly TRBD2 (6 bases). CDR3 length: 13 residues. Between the trimmed V and J ends, which lost 5 bases and 5 bases, there was a span of 12 bases. The germline V gene encodes CDR1 SGHAT and CDR2 FQNNGV. DNA of the CDR3: TGTGCCAGCAGCCCTTGGGAGGTGGAGACCCAGTACTTC. It is translated as CASSPWEVETQYF.

In its sample, this clonotype was seen a few times. CDR3 region: CSGRPDQRETQYF. The DNA for the CDR3 is TGCAGCGGGCGGCCTGACCAACGGGAGACCCAGTACTTC. This chain joins TRBV29-1 and TRBJ2-5; D is unresolved. CDR3 length: 13 amino acids. The V gene lost 7 bases and the J gene lost 5 bases, with 17 bases spanning the gap. Germline CDR1 is SQVTM and CDR2 is ANQGSEA. The variable domain in full, completed from reference TRBV29-1 and TRBJ2-5, reads SAVISQKPSRDICQRGTSLTIQCQVDSQVTMMFWYRQQPGQSLTLIATANQGSEATYESGFVIDKFPISRPNLTFSTLTVSNMSPEDSSIYLCSGRPDQRETQYFGPGTRLLVL.

The chain joins TRBV7-2 to TRBJ1-3; D may be TRBD1 (6 bases). The CDR3 is 15 residues long. Per the germline V gene, CDR1 is SGHTA and CDR2 is FQGNSA. V dropped 4 bases and J dropped 2 bases, with 12 bases sitting between them. The CDR3 DNA reads TGTGCCAGCAGCTCCCAAGGGGGGGCTGGAAACACCATATATTTT. As protein: CASSSQGGAGNTIYF.

This clonotype has just a few counts. This chain uses TRBV6-1 with TRBJ1-1; 9 nucleotides match TRBD1. V lost 4 bases to trimming and J lost 4 bases; unmatched junction nucleotides: 7. The CDR3 contains 15 residues. Per germline, CDR1 MNHNS and CDR2 SASEGT. CDR3 sequence reads: CASSGIQGAGTEAFF. Here the CDR3 DNA reads TGTGCCAGCAGTGGGATACAGGGGGCAGGCACTGAAGCTTTCTTT.

The chain has TRBV6-2 or TRBV6-3 and TRBJ2-7; no reliable D call. The CDR3 extends over 12 amino acids. V was shortened by 7 bases and J by 6 bases, with 13 bases between the two germline ends. Germline-derived CDR1 and CDR2 are MNHEY and SVGEGT. The CDR3 DNA sequence: TGTGCCAGCAATGCCAGGCTTGGCGAGCAGTACGTC. Residues: CASNARLGEQYV.

There are a few counts of this clonotype. This chain connects TRBV2 to TRBJ2-3, with 8 bases that match TRBD2. The J segment lost 4 bases and the V segment lost 7 bases, leaving 4 bases of the junction unmatched. The CDR3 has 13 residues. CDR1 and CDR2 (germline): SNHLY, FYNNEI. CDR3 protein: CASIPGGPDTQYF. CDR3 DNA: TGTGCCAGCATTCCGGGGGGGCCAGATACGCAGTATTTT.